Each of the 26 T cell receptor beta chains below was sequenced from the same sample in a study of Ad26.COV2.S vaccination and SARS-CoV-2 variants. Treatment defined: 15 to 20 received Ad26.COV2.S at low or high dose, single or two shots; 5 received placebo; per-sample allocation not given. Each sample was drawn 63 days after the first injection (of vaccine or placebo). Sequencing was performed with immunoSEQ multiplex PCR; in TCRdb, only in-frame clones are kept and a portion is missing. The table has 350,000 to 500,000 clones, roughly 90% seen once. The sample in question was peripheral blood, obtained in a trial of Ad26.COV2.S vaccine versus placebo. These receptors came from a person between 18 and 59 years old who received the Ad26.COV2.S COVID-19 vaccine or a placebo.

This clone was observed once. The rearrangement links TRBV4-3 to TRBJ2-7; 8 bases are shared with TRBD1. In germline, CDR1 is LGHNA, CDR2 YSLEER. The CDR3 totals 14 residues. V shed 1 base and J 3 bases; nucleotides not matched to a gene: 2. CDR3: CASSQGTGIYEQYF. The CDR3 bases are TGCGCCAGCAGCCAAGGGACAGGGATCTACGAGCAGTACTTC.

The rearrangement links TRBV4-3 to TRBJ2-3, with TRBD2 matching 12 bases. CDR1 and CDR2 from the germline V gene are LGHNA and YSLEER. V dropped 0 bases and J dropped 2; count of bases not matched to a gene: 3. CDR3 size: 17 residues. CDR3 sequence (DNA): TGCGCCAGCAGCCAAGATCGACTAGCGGGAGCCACAGATACGCAGTATTTT. Its translation: CASSQDRLAGATDTQYF.

This chain uses TRBV7-8 with TRBJ2-5; 8 bases are shared with TRBD2. The CDR3 consists of 15 residues. Per the germline V gene, CDR1 is SGHVS and CDR2 is FQNEAQ. With 4 bases clipped from V and 2 bases from J, the junction kept 6 bases outside the gene matches. The chain's CDR3 is CASSWLAGQQETQYF. CDR3 nucleotide sequence: TGTGCCAGCAGCTGGTTAGCGGGACAACAAGAGACCCAGTACTTC.

The rearrangement links TRBV29-1 to TRBJ2-5, with D perhaps matching TRBD1 (5 bases). Germline V gene sequence: CDR1 SQVTM, CDR2 ANQGSEA. V dropped 3 bases and J dropped 2 bases, with 10 bases sitting between them. The CDR3 length is 13 residues. Here the CDR3 DNA reads TGCAGCGTTGATGCGACAGATCAAGAGACCCAGTACTTC. This gives the protein CSVDATDQETQYF.

V and J are TRBV19 and TRBJ2-1, with 13 bases aligning to TRBD2. Germline V gene lookup returns CDR1 LNHDA and CDR2 SQIVND (reference sequence). The CDR3 loop spans 15 amino acids. After removal of 4 bases from V and 6 bases from J, the junction contained 3 bases not matched to a gene. The CDR3 reads CASSTLAGGPNEQFF. CDR3 in DNA: TGTGCCAGTAGTACACTAGCGGGAGGGCCCAATGAGCAGTTCTTC.

The V call is TRBV2, the J call TRBJ1-1, with a tentative D call TRBD1 (5 bases). V was cut by 6 bases and J by 10 bases, with 18 bases left in between. The CDR3 loop spans 13 amino acids. In germline, CDR1 is SNHLY, CDR2 FYNNEI. CDR3 residues: CASSGPVTGSAFF. CDR3 in DNA: TGTGCCAGCAGCGGACCCGTCACAGGATCAGCTTTCTTT.

V usage is TRBV4-1 and J usage is TRBJ2-1; D might be TRBD1 (6 bases). The CDR3 contains 18 residues. V was clipped by 0 bases and J by 0 bases, with 15 bases between them. CDR1 and CDR2 from the germline V gene are MGHRA and YSYEKL. CDR3 residues: CASSQEPHQGNSYNEQFF. The CDR3 DNA is TGCGCCAGCAGCCAAGAACCCCACCAGGGGAACTCCTACAATGAGCAGTTCTTC.

This chain joins TRBV12-5 and TRBJ2-1, with 15 positions matching TRBD2. The CDR3 consists of 17 residues. Germline values: CDR1 LGHNT, CDR2 FRNRAP. V was clipped by 0 bases and J by 9 bases; unmatched bases: 6. This chain's CDR3 is CASGLVPGLAGGSEQFF. CDR3 DNA: TGTGCTAGTGGTTTGGTACCGGGACTAGCGGGAGGTAGTGAGCAGTTCTTC.

The V call is TRBV5-1, the J call TRBJ2-5, with TRBD2 matching 9 bases. The CDR3 is 15 amino acids. J lost 2 bases, V lost 1 base, and 3 bases had no gene match. Per germline, CDR1 SGHRS and CDR2 YFSETQ. The CDR3 nucleotides read TGCGCCAGCAGCTTGAGTAGCGGGGGACAAGAGACCCAGTACTTC. Translation: CASSLSSGGQETQYF.

The gene calls are TRBV3-1 (or the pseudogene TRBV3-2) and TRBJ1-4, with D unclear. The CDR3 length is 15 residues. V shed 6 bases and J shed 3 bases, with 14 bases lying between them. The V gene's germline CDR1 is LGHDT and CDR2 YNNKEL (reference sequence). CDR3 amino acids: CASSRKRQSNEKLFF. The CDR3, as DNA: TGTGCCAGCAGTCGTAAGAGGCAGTCTAATGAAAAACTGTTTTTT.

The chain recombines TRBV19 with TRBJ1-4; D gene uncertain. The germline V and J ends were trimmed by 9 bases and 5 bases, with 13 bases remaining between them. CDR3 size: 13 residues. The germline V gene encodes CDR1 LNHDA and CDR2 SQIVND (reference sequence). The DNA of the CDR3 is TGTGCCAGCCAAACGGGCCTCAATGAAAAACTGTTTTTT. This codes for CASQTGLNEKLFF. Together with reference TRBV19 and TRBJ1-4, the CDR3 gives the full variable domain: DGGITQSPKYLFRKEGQNVTLSCEQNLNHDAMYWYRQDPGQGLRLIYYSQIVNDFQKGDIAEGYSVSREKKESFPLTVTSAQKNPTAFYLCASQTGLNEKLFFGSGTQLSVL.

The rearrangement links TRBV6-6 to TRBJ1-4; the D is unclear. Trimming cost V 2 bases and J 4 bases, with 11 bases left between them. Per germline, CDR1 MNHNY and CDR2 SVGAGI (reference sequence). This CDR3 comprises 15 residues. The CDR3 coding sequence is TGTGCCAGCAGTTACGAAGCTACGGGTAATGAAAAACTGTTTTTT. Its protein product is CASSYEATGNEKLFF.

The chain links TRBV15 to TRBJ2-6, with 7 bases that match TRBD2. The CDR3 is 16 residues long. CDR1 is LNHNV and CDR2 is YYDKDF in the germline V gene (reference sequence). Unmatched junction bases numbered 4, after V lost 4 bases and J lost 1 base. The CDR3 reads CATSKIGGSGANVLTF. CDR3 coding DNA: TGTGCCACCAGCAAGATCGGGGGGTCTGGGGCCAACGTCCTGACTTTC. The full variable domain, its missing parts supplied by reference TRBV15 and TRBJ2-6, is DAMVIQNPRYQVTQFGKPVTLSCSQTLNHNVMYWYQQKSSQAPKLLFHYYDKDFNNEADTPDNFQSRRPNTSFCFLDIRSPGLGDTAMYLCATSKIGGSGANVLTFGAGSRLTVL.

The chain couples TRBV15 to TRBJ1-2; D might be TRBD1 (6 bases). V dropped 5 bases and J dropped 5 bases, with 12 bases sitting between them. This CDR3 contains 13 residues. The germline gives CDR1 LNHNV, CDR2 YYDKDF (reference sequence). CDR3 nucleotide sequence: TGTGCCACCAGCGCCGACAGGCTATATGGCTACACCTTC. This sequence encodes CATSADRLYGYTF.

The chain recombines TRBV6-5 with TRBJ2-7; unclear D gene. Between the trimmed V and J ends, which lost 0 bases and 0 bases, there was a span of 6 bases. In germline, CDR1 is MNHEY, CDR2 SVGAGI. This CDR3 has 14 residues. Here the CDR3 reads CASSYSFGSYEQYF. As DNA, the CDR3 is TGTGCCAGCAGTTACTCGTTCGGCTCCTACGAGCAGTACTTC.

This chain connects TRBV30 to TRBJ2-6; no firm D call. V dropped 5 bases and J dropped 1 base, with 3 bases sitting between them. Per germline, CDR1 GTSNPN and CDR2 SVGIG (reference sequence). The CDR3 covers 12 residues. CDR3 sequence (DNA): TGTGCCTGGGAATCTGGGGCCAACGTCCTGACTTTC. This gives the protein CAWESGANVLTF.

The chain uses TRBV28 and TRBJ2-3, with D possibly matching TRBD2 (6 bases). Trimming took 4 bases from V and 4 from J, leaving 12 bases between them. The CDR3 has 14 amino acids. Germline CDR1 and CDR2: MDHEN and SYDVKM. The CDR3 sequence is CASSSPSDSDTQYF. CDR3 coding DNA: TGTGCCAGCAGTTCCCCTAGCGACTCAGATACGCAGTATTTT.

The chain recombines TRBV5-4 with TRBJ1-1; perhaps TRBD1 as D (6 bases). Germline CDR1 reads SGHNT; CDR2 reads YYREEE (reference sequence). The CDR3 contains 12 residues. V was shortened by 4 bases and J by 5 bases, with 9 bases between the two germline ends. DNA of the CDR3: TGTGCCAGCAGCGGGGGGCCAACTGAAGCTTTCTTT. Translation gives CASSGGPTEAFF.

The J gene is TRBJ2-2, the V gene TRBV19; no firm D call. The CDR3 is 15 amino acids. CDR1 and CDR2 from the germline V gene are LNHDA and SQIVND (reference sequence). V was trimmed by 7 bases and J by 5 bases, leaving 17 bases between them. The chain's CDR3 is CASKKYGASTGELFF. The CDR3 DNA sequence: TGTGCCAGTAAAAAGTATGGTGCATCTACCGGGGAGCTGTTTTTT.

The V gene is TRBV12-5, the J gene TRBJ2-3; 10 nucleotides align to TRBD1. The CDR3 consists of 16 residues. The V gene end was trimmed by 6 bases and the J gene end by 3 bases; junction bases not matched to a gene: 9. Germline-derived CDR1 and CDR2 are LGHNT and FRNRAP. CDR3 amino acids: CASGRTTGGATDTQYF. CDR3 nucleotides: TGTGCTAGTGGCCGTACGACAGGGGGCGCGACAGATACGCAGTATTTT.

The chain links TRBV27 to TRBJ2-2; possibly TRBD1 for D (5 bases). Trimming stripped 6 bases from V and 2 bases from J, with 10 bases between. Germline CDR1 MNHEY, CDR2 SMNVEV (reference sequence). The length of the CDR3 is 14 residues. CDR3 nucleotide sequence: TGTGCCAGCAGCCTTACAGGAAACACCGGGGAGCTGTTTTTT. Amino acids: CASSLTGNTGELFF.

The V and J genes are TRBV6-2 or TRBV6-3 and TRBJ1-1, with 11 bases lining up with TRBD1. J was trimmed by 4 bases and V by 5 bases; bases with no gene match: 6. Per the germline V gene, CDR1 is MNHEY and CDR2 is SVGEGT. The CDR3 has 15 amino acids. As DNA, the CDR3 is TGTGCCAGCAGTAGAGGACAGGGGGCGACCACTGAAGCTTTCTTT. Residues: CASSRGQGATTEAFF.

The chain combines TRBV30 with TRBJ1-2; possibly TRBD1 for D (5 bases). V was clipped by 3 bases and J by 5 bases, with 13 bases between them. CDR1 and CDR2 (germline): GTSNPN, SVGIG (reference sequence). The CDR3 loop spans 13 amino acids. CDR3 nucleotide sequence: TGTGCCTGGAGAAGAGGGACGGAATATGGCTACACCTTC. Amino acids: CAWRRGTEYGYTF.

The V call is TRBV5-1, the J call TRBJ2-1, with D possibly matching TRBD2 (6 bases). The CDR3 has 14 residues. V lost 6 bases to trimming and J lost 7 bases, with 17 bases between them. Germline-derived CDR1 and CDR2 are SGHRS and YFSETQ. This CDR3 is CASTGEMGRNEQFF. The CDR3 DNA sequence: TGCGCCAGCACGGGGGAGATGGGGAGGAATGAGCAGTTCTTC.

This clone was detected once. The chain is built from TRBV7-2 and TRBJ2-2; 9 nucleotides align to TRBD2. Germline V CDR1 and CDR2: SGHTA, FQGNSA. The CDR3 sequence is 16 residues long. With V trimmed by 4 bases and J by 1 base, 4 bases remained unmatched. CDR3 sequence (DNA): TGTGCCAGCAGCTCCCATAGCGGGGGGAACACCGGGGAGCTGTTTTTT. This translates into CASSSHSGGNTGELFF.

V is TRBV19 and J is TRBJ1-2; 8 nucleotides align to TRBD1. V gave up 4 bases and J gave up 7 bases; unmatched junction bases: 11. The CDR3 sequence is 15 residues long. CDR1 is LNHDA and CDR2 is SQIVND in the germline V gene (reference sequence). The CDR3 nucleotides read TGTGCCAGTAGTAAAGATCGACCAGGGGGCTCTGGCTACACCTTC. Its translation: CASSKDRPGGSGYTF.